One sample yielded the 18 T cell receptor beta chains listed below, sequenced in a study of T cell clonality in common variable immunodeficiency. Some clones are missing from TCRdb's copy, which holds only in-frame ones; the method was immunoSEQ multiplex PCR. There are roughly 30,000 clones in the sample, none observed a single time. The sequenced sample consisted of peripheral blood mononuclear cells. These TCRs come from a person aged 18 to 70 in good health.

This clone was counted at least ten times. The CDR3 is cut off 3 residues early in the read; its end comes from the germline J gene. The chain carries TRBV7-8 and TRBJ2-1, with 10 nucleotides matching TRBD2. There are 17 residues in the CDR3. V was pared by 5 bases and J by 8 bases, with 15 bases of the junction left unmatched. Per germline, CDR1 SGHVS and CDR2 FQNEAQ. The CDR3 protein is CASSLSAGGPIEDEQFF. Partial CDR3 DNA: TGTGCCAGCAGCCTATCAGCGGGAGGGCCGATTGAGGATGAG.

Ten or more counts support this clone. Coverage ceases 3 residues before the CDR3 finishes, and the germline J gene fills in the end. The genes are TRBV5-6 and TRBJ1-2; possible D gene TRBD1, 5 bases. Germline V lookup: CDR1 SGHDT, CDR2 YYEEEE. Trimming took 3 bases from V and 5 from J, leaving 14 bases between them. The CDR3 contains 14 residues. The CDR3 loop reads CASSSPRDSYGYTF. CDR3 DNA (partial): TGTGCCAGCAGCTCCCCCAGGGATTCGTATGGC.

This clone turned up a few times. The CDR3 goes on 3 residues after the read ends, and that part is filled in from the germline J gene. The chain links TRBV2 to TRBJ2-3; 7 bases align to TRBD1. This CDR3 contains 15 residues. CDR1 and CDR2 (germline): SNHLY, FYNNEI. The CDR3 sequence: CASSEQGVGSQPQYF. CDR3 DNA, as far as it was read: TGTGCCAGCAGTGAGCAGGGGGTAGGTAGTCAGCCG.

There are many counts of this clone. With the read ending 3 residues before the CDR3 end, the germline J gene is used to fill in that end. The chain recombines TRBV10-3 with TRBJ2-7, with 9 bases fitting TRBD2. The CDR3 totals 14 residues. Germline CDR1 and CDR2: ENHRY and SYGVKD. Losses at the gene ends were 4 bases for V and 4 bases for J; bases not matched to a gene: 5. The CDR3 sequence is CAISGAGGLYEQYF. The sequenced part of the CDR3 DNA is TGTGCCATCAGTGGCGCGGGAGGGCTGTACGAG.

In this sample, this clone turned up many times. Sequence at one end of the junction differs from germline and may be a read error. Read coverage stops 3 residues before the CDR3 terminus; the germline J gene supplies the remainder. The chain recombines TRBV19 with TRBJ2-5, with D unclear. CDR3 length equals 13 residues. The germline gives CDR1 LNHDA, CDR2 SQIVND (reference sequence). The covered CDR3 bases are TGTGCCAGTACCAGAGGTGCCCAAGGGACC. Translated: CASTRGAQGT. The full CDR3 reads CASTRGAQGTQYF. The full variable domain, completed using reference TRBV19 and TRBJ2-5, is DGGITQSPKYLFRKEGQNVTLSCEQNLNHDAMYWYRQDPGQGLRLIYYSQIVNDFQKGDIAEGYSVSREKKESFPLTVTSAQKNPTAFYLCASTRGAQGTQYFGPGTRLLVL.

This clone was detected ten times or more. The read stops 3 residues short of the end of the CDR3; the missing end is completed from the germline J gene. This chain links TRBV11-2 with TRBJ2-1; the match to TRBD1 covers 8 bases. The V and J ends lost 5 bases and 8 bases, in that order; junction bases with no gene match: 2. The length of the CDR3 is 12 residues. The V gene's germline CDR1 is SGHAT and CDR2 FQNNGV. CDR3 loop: CASSADRDEQFF. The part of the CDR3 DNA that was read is TGTGCCAGCAGCGCGGACAGGGATGAG.

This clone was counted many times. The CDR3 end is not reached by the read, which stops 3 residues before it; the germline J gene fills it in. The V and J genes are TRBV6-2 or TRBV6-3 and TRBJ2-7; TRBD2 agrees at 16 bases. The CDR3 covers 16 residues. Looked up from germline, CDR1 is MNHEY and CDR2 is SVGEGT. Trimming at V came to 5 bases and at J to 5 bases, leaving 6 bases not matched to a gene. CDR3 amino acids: CASSTGTSGRAHEQYF. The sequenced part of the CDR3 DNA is TGTGCCAGCAGTACCGGGACTAGCGGGAGGGCACACGAG.

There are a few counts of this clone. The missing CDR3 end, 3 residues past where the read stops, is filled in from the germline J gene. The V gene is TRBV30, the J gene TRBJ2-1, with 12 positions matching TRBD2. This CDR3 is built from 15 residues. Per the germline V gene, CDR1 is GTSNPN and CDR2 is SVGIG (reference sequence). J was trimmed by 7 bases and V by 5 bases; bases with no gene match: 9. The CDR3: CAWCLTSGSGNEQFF. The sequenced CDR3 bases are TGTGCCTGGTGCTTGACTAGCGGGAGTGGAAATGAG.

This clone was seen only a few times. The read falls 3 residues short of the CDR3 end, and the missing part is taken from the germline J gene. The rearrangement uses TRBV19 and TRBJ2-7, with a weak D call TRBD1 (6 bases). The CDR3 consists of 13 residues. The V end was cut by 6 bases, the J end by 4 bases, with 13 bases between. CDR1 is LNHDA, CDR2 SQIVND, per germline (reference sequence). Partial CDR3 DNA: TGTGCCAGTAGCACAGGGTCCCCTTACGAG. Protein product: CASSTGSPYE. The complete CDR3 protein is CASSTGSPYEQYF.

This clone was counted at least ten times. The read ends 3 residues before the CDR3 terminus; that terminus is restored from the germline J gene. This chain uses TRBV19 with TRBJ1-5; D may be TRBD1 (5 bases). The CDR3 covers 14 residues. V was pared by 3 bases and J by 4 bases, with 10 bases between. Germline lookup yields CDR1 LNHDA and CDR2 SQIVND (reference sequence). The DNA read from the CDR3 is TGTGCCAGTAGTATGCGCGGGGGGAATCAGCCC. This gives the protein CASSMRGGNQP. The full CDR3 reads CASSMRGGNQPQHF.

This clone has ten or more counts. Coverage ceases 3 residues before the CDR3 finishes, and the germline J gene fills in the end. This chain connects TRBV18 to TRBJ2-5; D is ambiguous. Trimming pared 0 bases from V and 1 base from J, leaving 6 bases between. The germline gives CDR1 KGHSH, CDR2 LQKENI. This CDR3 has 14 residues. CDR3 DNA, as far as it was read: TGTGCCAGCTCACCACCATCCGTCCAAGAGACC. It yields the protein CASSPPSVQET. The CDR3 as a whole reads CASSPPSVQETQYF.

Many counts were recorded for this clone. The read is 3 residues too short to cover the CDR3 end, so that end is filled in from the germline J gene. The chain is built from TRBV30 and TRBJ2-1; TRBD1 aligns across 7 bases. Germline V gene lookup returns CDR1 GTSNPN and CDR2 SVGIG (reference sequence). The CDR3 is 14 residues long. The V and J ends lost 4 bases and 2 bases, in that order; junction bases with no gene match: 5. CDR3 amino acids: CAWMKGATYNEQFF. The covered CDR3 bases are TGTGCCTGGATGAAGGGGGCGACCTACAATGAG.

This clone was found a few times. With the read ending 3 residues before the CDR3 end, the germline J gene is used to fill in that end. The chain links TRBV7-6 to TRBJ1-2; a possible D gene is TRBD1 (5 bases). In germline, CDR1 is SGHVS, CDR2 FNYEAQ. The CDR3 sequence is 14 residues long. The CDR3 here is CASSSTGTSGDYTF. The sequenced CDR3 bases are TGTGCCAGCAGCTCCACCGGGACTAGCGGCGAC.

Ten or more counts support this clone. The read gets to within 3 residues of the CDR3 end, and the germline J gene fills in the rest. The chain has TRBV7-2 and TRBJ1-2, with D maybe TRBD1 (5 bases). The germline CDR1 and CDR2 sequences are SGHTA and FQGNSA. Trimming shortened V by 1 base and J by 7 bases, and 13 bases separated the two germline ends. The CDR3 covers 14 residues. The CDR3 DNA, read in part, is TGTGCCAGCAGCTTAGTGGGACTTAATCCTGGC. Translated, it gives CASSLVGLNPG. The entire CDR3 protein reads CASSLVGLNPGYTF. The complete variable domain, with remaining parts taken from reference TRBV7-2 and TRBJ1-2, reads GAGVSQSPSNKVTEKGKDVELRCDPISGHTALYWYRQSLGQGLEFLIYFQGNSAPDKSGLPSDRFSAERTGGSVSTLTIQRTQQEDSAVYLCASSLVGLNPGYTFGSGTRLTVV.

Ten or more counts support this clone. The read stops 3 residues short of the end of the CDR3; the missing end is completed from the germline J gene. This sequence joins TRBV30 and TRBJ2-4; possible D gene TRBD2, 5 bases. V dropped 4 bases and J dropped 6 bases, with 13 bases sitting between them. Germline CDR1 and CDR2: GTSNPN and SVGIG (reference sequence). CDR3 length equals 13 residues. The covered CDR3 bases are TGTGCCTGGAATAGCGTCCGGGGAAACATT. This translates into CAWNSVRGNI. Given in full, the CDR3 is CAWNSVRGNIQYF.

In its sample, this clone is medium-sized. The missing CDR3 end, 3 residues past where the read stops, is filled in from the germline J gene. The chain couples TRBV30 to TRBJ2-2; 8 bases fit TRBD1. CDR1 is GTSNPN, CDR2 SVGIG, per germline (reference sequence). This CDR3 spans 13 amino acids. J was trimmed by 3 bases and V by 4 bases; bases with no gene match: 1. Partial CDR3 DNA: TGTGCCTGGACAGGGGGCTACACCGGGGAG. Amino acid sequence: CAWTGGYTGE. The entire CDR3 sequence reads CAWTGGYTGELFF.

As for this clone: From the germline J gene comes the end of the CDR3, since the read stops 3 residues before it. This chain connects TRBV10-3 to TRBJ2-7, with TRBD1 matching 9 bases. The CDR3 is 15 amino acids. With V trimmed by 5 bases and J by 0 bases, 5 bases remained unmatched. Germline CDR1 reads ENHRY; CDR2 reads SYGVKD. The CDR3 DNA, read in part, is TGTGCCATCAGTACTCGGACAGGGGCCTCCTACGAG. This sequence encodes CAISTRTGASYE. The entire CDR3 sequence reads CAISTRTGASYEQYF.

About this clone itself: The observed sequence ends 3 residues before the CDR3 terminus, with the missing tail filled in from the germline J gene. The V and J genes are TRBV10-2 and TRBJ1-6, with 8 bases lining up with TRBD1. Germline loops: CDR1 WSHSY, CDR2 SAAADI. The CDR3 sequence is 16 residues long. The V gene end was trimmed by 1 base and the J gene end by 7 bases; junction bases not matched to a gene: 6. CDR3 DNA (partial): TGCGCCAGCAGTGAGTTAGGACAGGGCGGCAATTCACCC. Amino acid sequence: CASSELGQGGNSP. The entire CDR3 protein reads CASSELGQGGNSPLHF.